Listed below are T cell receptor beta chains from one sample, sequenced in a study of T cells in Graves' hyperthyroidism and ophthalmopathy. TCRdb fed the multiplex PCR reads into MiXCR, producing one record per CDR3 protein. Of approximately 560,000 distinct CDR3 sequences in the sample, 46% were seen once. The sample consisted of peripheral blood or thyroid tissue (not recorded which). Source of these receptors: a woman aged 18 to 35 with Graves' hyperthyroidism. Each CDR3 is given with its conserved first and last residue. The D gene is left open where the match is weak. A clone size is listed for some rows: how often the clone was seen (once, few, many), or a class if it is expanded.

V gene: TRBV29-1
D gene: -
clone size: -
J gene: TRBJ1-2
CDR3 DNA: TGCAGCGTTCGGGATGCGGGGGCAGGTGGCTACACCTTC
CDR3 protein: CSVRDAGAGGYTF

V gene: TRBV10-3
D gene: -
clone size: -
J gene: TRBJ2-7
CDR3 DNA: TGTGCCATCAAAGCCGCGGGCCCAGGAAAGAGCGAGCAGTACTTC
CDR3 protein: CAIKAAGPGKSEQYF

V gene: TRBV9
D gene: -
clone size: -
J gene: TRBJ2-7
CDR3 DNA: TGTGCCAGCAGCGTAGGGTTCTACCCCTACGAGCAGTACTTC
CDR3 protein: CASSVGFYPYEQYF

V gene: TRBV11-1
D gene: -
clone size: -
J gene: TRBJ2-7
CDR3 DNA: TGTGCCAGCAGCTTAGTCAGAGACGGAACCTACGAGCAGTACTTC
CDR3 protein: CASSLVRDGTYEQYF

V gene: TRBV27
D gene: TRBD1
clone size: -
J gene: TRBJ2-7
CDR3 DNA: TGTGCCAGCAGTTTCGGACAGGGTCCCTACGAGCAGTACTTC
CDR3 protein: CASSFGQGPYEQYF

V gene: TRBV7-9
D gene: -
clone size: many
J gene: TRBJ2-7
CDR3 DNA: TGTGCCAGCAGCCGCGTTGGTTACGAGCAGTACTTC
CDR3 protein: CASSRVGYEQYF

V gene: TRBV6-1
D gene: TRBD2
clone size: -
J gene: TRBJ2-7
CDR3 DNA: TGTGCCAGCCTGGCTAGCGGAGAGCAGTACTTC
CDR3 protein: CASLASGEQYF

V gene: TRBV20-1
D gene: -
clone size: -
J gene: TRBJ2-5
CDR3 DNA: TGCAGTGCTAGGGCCCATTGGGGGAACCGAGAGACCCAGTACTTC
CDR3 protein: CSARAHWGNRETQYF

V gene: TRBV10-3
D gene: -
clone size: many
J gene: TRBJ2-7
CDR3 DNA: TGTGCCATCAGAGTTGACAGGGAGGCCTACGAGCAGTACTTC
CDR3 protein: CAIRVDREAYEQYF

V gene: TRBV25-1
D gene: TRBD2
clone size: many
J gene: TRBJ2-2
CDR3 DNA: TGTGCCAGCAGTGAATACGGGGCGGGAGTTATCGGGGAGCTGTTTTTT
CDR3 protein: CASSEYGAGVIGELFF

V gene: TRBV20-1
D gene: TRBD1
clone size: few
J gene: TRBJ2-7
CDR3 DNA: TGCAGTGCCAACCCAGGACAGGTGCCCTTCGAGCAGTACTTC
CDR3 protein: CSANPGQVPFEQYF

V gene: TRBV15
D gene: -
clone size: -
J gene: TRBJ2-6
CDR3 DNA: TGTGCCACCAGCAGTCGAGTCTCCTCTGGGGCCAACGTCCTGACTTTC
CDR3 protein: CATSSRVSSGANVLTF

V gene: TRBV2
D gene: -
clone size: few
J gene: TRBJ2-5
CDR3 DNA: TGTGCCAGCAGCCAGGACCTCATAACCCAGGCGACAGAGACCCAGTACTTC
CDR3 protein: CASSQDLITQATETQYF

V gene: TRBV2
D gene: TRBD1
clone size: once
J gene: TRBJ1-5
CDR3 DNA: TGTGCCAGCAGTGGAGGGGACAGGGTGTGGGTCAATCAGCCCCAGCATTTT
CDR3 protein: CASSGGDRVWVNQPQHF

V gene: TRBV24-1
D gene: -
clone size: few
J gene: TRBJ2-3
CDR3 DNA: TGTGCCACCAGTGAGGAGGGCACAGATACGCAGTATTTT
CDR3 protein: CATSEEGTDTQYF

V gene: TRBV20-1
D gene: -
clone size: -
J gene: TRBJ2-5
CDR3 DNA: TGCAGTGCTAGTCTACCGGGAGCGAGACAAGAGACCCAGTACTTC
CDR3 protein: CSASLPGARQETQYF

V gene: TRBV29-1
D gene: -
clone size: few
J gene: TRBJ2-7
CDR3 DNA: TGCAGCGTTTCAGCCTCGTGGGGGAGCTCCTACGAGCAGTACTTC
CDR3 protein: CSVSASWGSSYEQYF

V gene: TRBV29-1
D gene: -
clone size: few
J gene: TRBJ1-2
CDR3 DNA: TGCAGCGTTGTGGGGGACTATGGCTACACCTTC
CDR3 protein: CSVVGDYGYTF

V gene: TRBV2
D gene: -
clone size: many
J gene: TRBJ1-5
CDR3 DNA: TGTGCCAGCAGTATGGTGGAATACAATCAGCCCCAGCATTTT
CDR3 protein: CASSMVEYNQPQHF

V gene: TRBV6-5
D gene: -
clone size: many
J gene: TRBJ1-3
CDR3 DNA: TGTGCCAGCAGTCTCCTGGCGGTGGAAACTGGAAACACCATATATTTT
CDR3 protein: CASSLLAVETGNTIYF

V gene: TRBV20-1
D gene: -
clone size: -
J gene: TRBJ1-6
CDR3 DNA: TGCAGTGCTAGAGATCTCTCGGACACAGGGAATTCACCCCTCCACTTT
CDR3 protein: CSARDLSDTGNSPLHF

V gene: TRBV15
D gene: -
clone size: -
J gene: TRBJ2-5
CDR3 DNA: TGTGCCACCAGCACACAACGCGGACAAGAGACCCAGTACTTC
CDR3 protein: CATSTQRGQETQYF

V gene: TRBV25-1
D gene: TRBD2
clone size: -
J gene: TRBJ2-3
CDR3 DNA: TGTGCCAGCAGCCCACTAGCGGGAGGGGCAGATACGCAGTATTTT
CDR3 protein: CASSPLAGGADTQYF

V gene: TRBV20-1
D gene: -
clone size: -
J gene: TRBJ2-7
CDR3 DNA: TGCAGTGTTCATGGCCTTAGCGGTTACGAGCAGTACTTC
CDR3 protein: CSVHGLSGYEQYF

V gene: TRBV6-5
D gene: -
clone size: few
J gene: TRBJ1-2
CDR3 DNA: TGTGCCAGCACCTTGATCGATAACTATGGCTACACCTTC
CDR3 protein: CASTLIDNYGYTF

V gene: TRBV25-1
D gene: -
clone size: many
J gene: TRBJ2-5
CDR3 DNA: TGTGCCAGCAGTGAATCGAGTAGAGGGGGGCAAGAGACCCAGTACTTC
CDR3 protein: CASSESSRGGQETQYF

V gene: TRBV7-3
D gene: -
clone size: -
J gene: TRBJ2-2
CDR3 DNA: TGTGCCAGCAGCCCATCTCTGAGGGGGATGTCGAACACCGGGGAGCTGTTTTTT
CDR3 protein: CASSPSLRGMSNTGELFF

V gene: TRBV7-9
D gene: -
clone size: few
J gene: TRBJ1-2
CDR3 DNA: TGTGCCAGCAGCCCTAACACGAGTGGCTACACCTTC
CDR3 protein: CASSPNTSGYTF

V gene: TRBV7-8
D gene: -
clone size: few
J gene: TRBJ1-2
CDR3 DNA: TGTGCCAGCAGCCATTCCTCAGGACCCGCCTATGGCTACACCTTC
CDR3 protein: CASSHSSGPAYGYTF

V gene: TRBV7-2
D gene: -
clone size: -
J gene: TRBJ1-3
CDR3 DNA: TGTGCCAGCAGCTTAAACTTTGGGTTCGGAAACACCATATATTTT
CDR3 protein: CASSLNFGFGNTIYF

V gene: TRBV7-9
D gene: TRBD2
clone size: -
J gene: TRBJ2-3
CDR3 DNA: TGTGCCAGCAGCCCCGGGACTAGCGGGAGGTCGGATACGCAGTATTTT
CDR3 protein: CASSPGTSGRSDTQYF

V gene: TRBV10-3
D gene: -
clone size: -
J gene: TRBJ2-7
CDR3 DNA: TGTGCCAGCAGCCAGATCACAGGGATTCACTACGAGCAGTACTTC
CDR3 protein: CASSQITGIHYEQYF

V gene: TRBV2
D gene: -
clone size: many
J gene: TRBJ1-2
CDR3 DNA: TGTGCCAGCAGTGAAGCCCGAAGGACCGGCTATGGCTACACCTTC
CDR3 protein: CASSEARRTGYGYTF

V gene: TRBV14
D gene: -
clone size: few
J gene: TRBJ2-2
CDR3 DNA: TGTGCCAGCAGCCAAGATCGGGCAGGCTGGAACACCGGGGAGCTGTTTTTT
CDR3 protein: CASSQDRAGWNTGELFF

V gene: TRBV11-3
D gene: TRBD2
clone size: few
J gene: TRBJ2-7
CDR3 DNA: TGTGCCAGCAGCCGTCCCCTAGGCGGGAGTGTCTACGAGCAGTACTTC
CDR3 protein: CASSRPLGGSVYEQYF

V gene: TRBV29-1
D gene: TRBD1
clone size: many
J gene: TRBJ1-1
CDR3 DNA: TGCAGCGTTACACAGGGGTGGGCGAACACTGAAGCTTTCTTT
CDR3 protein: CSVTQGWANTEAFF

V gene: TRBV20-1
D gene: -
clone size: -
J gene: TRBJ1-1
CDR3 DNA: TGCAGTGCTAGAGATCAGGCAGCTCTGAGAGCTTTCTTT
CDR3 protein: CSARDQAALRAFF

V gene: TRBV6-5
D gene: -
clone size: -
J gene: TRBJ2-7
CDR3 DNA: TGTGCCAGCAGCTCCCCCAGACAGGATCCCTACGAGCAGTACTTC
CDR3 protein: CASSSPRQDPYEQYF

V gene: TRBV7-2
D gene: -
clone size: -
J gene: TRBJ2-7
CDR3 DNA: TGTGCCCGACAGACGGGCTACGAGCAGTACTTC
CDR3 protein: CARQTGYEQYF

V gene: TRBV19
D gene: TRBD1
clone size: few
J gene: TRBJ1-1
CDR3 DNA: TGTGCCAGTAGCAATGCAAGGGGGCGGGACACTGAAGCTTTCTTT
CDR3 protein: CASSNARGRDTEAFF

V gene: TRBV9
D gene: -
clone size: few
J gene: TRBJ1-1
CDR3 DNA: TGTGCCAGCAGCCCCAAAGCCCCTGAAGCTTTCTTT
CDR3 protein: CASSPKAPEAFF

V gene: TRBV14
D gene: -
clone size: many
J gene: TRBJ1-2
CDR3 DNA: TGTGCCAGCAGCCAAGGGCTCCTCTATGGCTACACCTTC
CDR3 protein: CASSQGLLYGYTF

V gene: TRBV5-1
D gene: -
clone size: -
J gene: TRBJ1-4
CDR3 DNA: TGCGCCAGCAGCCCTGCCCTGGGAGGTGAAAAACTGTTTTTT
CDR3 protein: CASSPALGGEKLFF

V gene: TRBV7-9
D gene: -
clone size: -
J gene: TRBJ1-5
CDR3 DNA: TGTGCCAGCAGCCAAGGGTCAACAGGGATGGGTCAGCCCCAGCATTTT
CDR3 protein: CASSQGSTGMGQPQHF

V gene: TRBV20-1
D gene: -
clone size: many
J gene: TRBJ1-1
CDR3 DNA: TGCAGTGCTAGTCAGGGGAACACTGAAGCTTTCTTT
CDR3 protein: CSASQGNTEAFF

V gene: TRBV5-1
D gene: -
clone size: few
J gene: TRBJ1-5
CDR3 DNA: TGCGCCAGCAGCGTGGACAGCCCCAATCAGCCCCAGCATTTT
CDR3 protein: CASSVDSPNQPQHF